This TCR beta chain was recovered during a study of blood T cell repertoires in COVID-19. Sequencing used immunoSEQ multiplex PCR; TCRdb keeps in-frame clones, though not all of them. The sample has 210,000 or so clones; 65% to 85% are singletons. This CDR3 has 14 residues. Germline V CDR1 and CDR2: LNHDA, SQIVND (reference sequence). V shed 5 bases and J shed 4 bases, with 15 bases lying between them. Sequences were obtained from peripheral blood. V and J are TRBV19 and TRBJ2-7; D is perhaps TRBD1 (5 bases). This TCR derives from a woman aged 80 or over with acute or convalescent COVID-19. In DNA form, the CDR3 reads TGTGCCAGTAGTCTCAGGGCCTTGGGTTACGAGCAGTACTTC. As protein: CASSLRALGYEQYF.